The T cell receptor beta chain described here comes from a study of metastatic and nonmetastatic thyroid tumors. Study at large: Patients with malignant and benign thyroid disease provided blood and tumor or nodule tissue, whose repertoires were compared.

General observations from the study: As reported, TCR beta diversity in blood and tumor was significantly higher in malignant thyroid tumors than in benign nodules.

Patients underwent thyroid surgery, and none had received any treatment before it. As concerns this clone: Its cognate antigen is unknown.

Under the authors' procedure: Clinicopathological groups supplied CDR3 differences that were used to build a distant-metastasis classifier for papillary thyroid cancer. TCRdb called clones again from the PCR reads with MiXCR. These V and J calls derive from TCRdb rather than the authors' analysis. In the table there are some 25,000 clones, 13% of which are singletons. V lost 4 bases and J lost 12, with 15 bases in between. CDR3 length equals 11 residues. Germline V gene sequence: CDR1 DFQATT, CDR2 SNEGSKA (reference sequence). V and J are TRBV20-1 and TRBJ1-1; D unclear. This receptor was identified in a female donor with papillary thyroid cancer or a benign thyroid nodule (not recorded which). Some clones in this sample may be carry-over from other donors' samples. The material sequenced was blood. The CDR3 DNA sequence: TGCAGTGCTACAGGCCCTCCTCAATCTTTCTTT. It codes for CSATGPPQSFF.